The 5 T cell receptor beta chains below all came from one sample that was sequenced in a study of blood T cell repertoires in COVID-19. Libraries were prepared by immunoSEQ multiplex PCR; TCRdb keeps only in-frame clonotypes and omits some of them. The sample includes roughly 250,000 clones, over 80% seen only once; the top ten take roughly 5.5%. The specimen sequenced was peripheral blood. These receptors were taken from a human donor in a cohort sampled during active COVID-19.

The chain couples TRBV12-5 to TRBJ1-5, with a possible D match to TRBD1 (5 bases). The CDR3 extends over 15 amino acids. Trimming left V 1 base short and J 4 bases short, with 11 bases between. Per germline, CDR1 LGHNT and CDR2 FRNRAP. The CDR3 coding sequence is TGTGCTAGTGGTTTGGAGACAGTGAGGAATCAGCCCCAGCATTTT. Amino acid sequence: CASGLETVRNQPQHF. Using reference TRBV12-5 and TRBJ1-5 for the parts outside the CDR3, the full variable domain is DARVTQTPRHKVTEMGQEVTMRCQPILGHNTVFWYRQTMMQGLELLAYFRNRAPLDDSGMPKDRFSAEMPDATLATLKIQPSEPRDSAVYFCASGLETVRNQPQHFGDGTRLSIL.

This CDR3 is CASSFTGVGQETQYF. DNA for the CDR3: TGCGCCAGCAGTTTCACAGGGGTTGGACAAGAGACCCAGTACTTC. J is TRBJ2-5 and V is TRBV5-1, with TRBD1 identical over 7 bases. Germline V gene data show CDR1 as SGHRS and CDR2 as YFSETQ. V shed 5 bases and J 2 bases; nucleotides not matched to a gene: 9. The CDR3 contains 15 residues.

This chain uses TRBV20-1 with TRBJ1-1, with unresolved D. Trimming pared 6 bases from V and 2 bases from J, leaving 7 bases between. The germline V gene has CDR1 DFQATT and CDR2 SNEGSKA (reference sequence). The CDR3 covers 11 residues. This CDR3 is CSAPVNTEAFF. The CDR3, as DNA: TGCAGTGCCCCAGTTAACACTGAAGCTTTCTTT.

The J gene is TRBJ1-1, the V gene TRBV4-1, with 8 positions matching TRBD1. V was clipped by 1 base and J by 0 bases; unmatched bases: 1. From germline, CDR1 is MGHRA and CDR2 YSYEKL. This CDR3 has 15 amino acids. CDR3 sequence: CASSQADRVNTEAFF. CDR3 sequence (DNA): TGCGCCAGCAGCCAAGCGGACAGGGTGAACACTGAAGCTTTCTTT.

The J gene is TRBJ2-1, the V gene TRBV5-1, with TRBD2 as a possible D gene (6 bases). Trimming cost V 4 bases and J 7 bases, with 18 bases left between them. The CDR3 is made up of 15 amino acids. Germline V lookup: CDR1 SGHRS, CDR2 YFSETQ. DNA for the CDR3: TGCGCCAGCAGCCCTGCCGGGGAGGCGGGTAATGAGCAGTTCTTC. Protein sequence: CASSPAGEAGNEQFF.